The 15 T cell receptor beta chains listed next were all sequenced from one sample in a study of T cells in Graves' hyperthyroidism and ophthalmopathy. Amplification of TCR beta CDR3 regions used RNA as the template. A set of HTBI primers served as the primers for a first-round RT-PCR of the TCR CDR3. Each CDR3 protein gets one entry after TCRdb re-called the multiplex PCR reads with MiXCR. The sample consists of over 350,000 distinct CDR3 sequences, less than 20% of them appearing once. The sample consisted of blood. All receptors derive from a man aged 18 to 29 with Graves' ophthalmopathy.

To note about this clonotype: One end of the junction does not line up with germline, which may come from a read error. V gene TRBV18 combines with J gene TRBJ1-5; D remains unclear. CDR3 length: 16 residues. Germline V gene lookup returns CDR1 KGHSH and CDR2 LQKENI. DNA for the CDR3: TGTGTCAGCTCACCACCGGGCCAAGAGGGCAATCAGCCCCAGCATTTT. It translates to CVSSPPGQEGNQPQHF.

This clonotype is medium-sized (0.01 to 0.1%) by share. The CDR3 is CSARRTDSYEQYF. In DNA, the CDR3 is TGCAGTGCTAGAAGGACGGATAGCTACGAGCAGTACTTC. The gene calls are TRBV20-1 and TRBJ2-7; D is unclear. Per the germline V gene, CDR1 is DFQATT and CDR2 is SNEGSKA (reference sequence). CDR3 length: 13 residues. The V end was cut by 2 bases, the J end by 3 bases, with 11 bases between.

This clonotype occurred many times. The chain combines TRBV5-1 with TRBJ1-2, with D possibly matching TRBD1 (5 bases). The CDR3 is 16 residues long. Germline assignment: CDR1 SGHRS and CDR2 YFSETQ. V dropped 7 bases and J dropped 4 bases, with 23 bases sitting between them. The CDR3 protein is CASWLGTGGAFYGYTF. CDR3 sequence (DNA): TGCGCCAGCTGGCTGGGAACAGGAGGGGCTTTCTATGGCTACACCTTC.

The rearrangement uses TRBV5-5 and TRBJ2-5, with 7 positions matching TRBD2. The CDR3 is 15 amino acids. The V and J ends lost 0 bases and 2 bases, in that order; junction bases with no gene match: 4. CDR1 and CDR2 (germline): SGHKS, YYEKEE (reference sequence). CDR3 coding DNA: TGTGCCAGCAGCTTGGACTTACTAGCGCAAGAGACCCAGTACTTC. This codes for CASSLDLLAQETQYF.

With regard to this clonotype: A read error is possible here, since a much larger clone lies one base away. The V call is TRBV5-1, the J call TRBJ1-1; a possible D gene is TRBD1 (6 bases). The CDR3 has 14 amino acids. CDR1 SGHRS and CDR2 YFSETQ come from the germline V gene. Written as DNA, the CDR3 is TGCGCCGGCAGCTGGGAGACAGGGAACACTGAAGCTTTCTTT. As protein: CAGSWETGNTEAFF.

This clonotype was picked up many times. The chain recombines TRBV7-9 with TRBJ2-5; D ambiguous. This CDR3 comprises 14 residues. With 3 bases removed from V and 0 bases from J, the gap between germline ends came to 8 bases. CDR1 and CDR2 (germline): SEHNR, FQNEAQ (reference sequence). The CDR3 nucleotides are TGTGCCAGCAGCTTCCCTGAGGACCAAGAGACCCAGTACTTC. This encodes CASSFPEDQETQYF.

The chain links TRBV4-2 to TRBJ2-5, with D unclear. The CDR3 spans 17 residues. The V end was cut by 0 bases, the J end by 2 bases, with 16 bases between. Germline CDR1 is LGHNA and CDR2 is YNFKEQ. CDR3 DNA sequence: TGTGCCAGCAGCCAAGAAGTTGGCAGTCTCCTTCAAGAGACCCAGTACTTC. It is translated as CASSQEVGSLLQETQYF.

This clonotype was seen at least ten times. The gene calls are TRBV12-3 or TRBV12-4 and TRBJ1-1, with TRBD1 matching 10 bases. V dropped 5 bases and J dropped 6; count of bases not matched to a gene: 9. The CDR3 is 15 amino acids. CDR3 coding DNA: TGTGCCAGCAGTCCCAGACAGGGGGCTTACTCTGAAGCTTTCTTT. As protein: CASSPRQGAYSEAFF.

This clonotype was counted at least ten times. The genes are TRBV5-1 and TRBJ2-3; the D call may be TRBD1 or TRBD2 (6 bases each). The CDR3 has 16 amino acids. V was cut by 2 bases and J by 1 base, with 14 bases left in between. Germline lookup yields CDR1 SGHRS and CDR2 YFSETQ. CDR3 sequence (DNA): TGCGCCAGCAGCTTCTGGGGGGCGGCAGGCACAGATACGCAGTATTTT. It translates to CASSFWGAAGTDTQYF.

This clonotype was picked up many times. CDR3 sequence: CASSPTGQQQAFF. CDR3 nucleotide sequence: TGTGCCAGCAGTCCAACCGGACAGCAGCAAGCTTTCTTT. This chain connects TRBV28 to TRBJ1-1, with a possible D match to TRBD1 (6 bases). With 5 bases removed from V and 9 bases from J, the gap between germline ends came to 16 bases. CDR3 length equals 13 residues. Germline CDR1 MDHEN, CDR2 SYDVKM.

The CDR3 is CSVGWGDSTDTQYF. CDR3 in DNA: TGCAGCGTTGGATGGGGGGACAGCACAGATACGCAGTATTTT. The chain carries TRBV29-1 and TRBJ2-3; D is perhaps TRBD2 (6 bases). The ends were cut back, 4 bases at V and 0 bases at J, with 11 bases in the middle. Germline V lookup: CDR1 SQVTM, CDR2 ANQGSEA. CDR3 length equals 14 residues.

This chain connects TRBV19 to TRBJ2-7; D is ambiguous. The ends were cut back, 3 bases at V and 8 bases at J, with 17 bases in the middle. This CDR3 comprises 14 residues. In germline, CDR1 is LNHDA, CDR2 SQIVND (reference sequence). CDR3: CASSIDGPGDQQYF. CDR3 in DNA: TGTGCCAGTAGTATTGACGGGCCTGGGGATCAGCAGTACTTC. Full variable domain (remainder filled in from reference TRBV19 and TRBJ2-7): DGGITQSPKYLFRKEGQNVTLSCEQNLNHDAMYWYRQDPGQGLRLIYYSQIVNDFQKGDIAEGYSVSREKKESFPLTVTSAQKNPTAFYLCASSIDGPGDQQYFGPGTRLTVT.

This clonotype was recorded a few times. The rearrangement links TRBV15 to TRBJ2-6; the D is unclear. Germline values: CDR1 LNHNV, CDR2 YYDKDF (reference sequence). Trimming left V 4 bases short and J 2 bases short, with 9 bases between. The CDR3 consists of 15 residues. CDR3 nucleotides: TGTGCCACCAGCAATTTGGGGACTGGGGCCAACGTCCTGACTTTC. This encodes CATSNLGTGANVLTF.

The chain is built from TRBV6-1 and TRBJ1-2; tentative D call: TRBD1 (6 bases). The CDR3 consists of 13 residues. Germline-derived CDR1 and CDR2 are MNHNS and SASEGT. Trimming pared 2 bases from V and 7 bases from J, leaving 11 bases between. The CDR3 loop is CASSEWGGLGYTF. Here the CDR3 DNA reads TGTGCCAGCAGTGAATGGGGGGGGCTTGGCTACACCTTC.

This clonotype was observed at least ten times. The V gene is TRBV6-2 or TRBV6-3, the J gene TRBJ1-1, with a possible D match to TRBD1 (5 bases). There are 13 residues in the CDR3. Germline CDR1 reads MNHEY; CDR2 reads SVGEGT. V lost 6 bases and J 3 bases, leaving 11 bases between the germline ends. The CDR3 loop reads CASSTRQHTEAFF. Written as DNA, the CDR3 is TGTGCCAGCAGCACCAGACAGCACACTGAAGCTTTCTTT.